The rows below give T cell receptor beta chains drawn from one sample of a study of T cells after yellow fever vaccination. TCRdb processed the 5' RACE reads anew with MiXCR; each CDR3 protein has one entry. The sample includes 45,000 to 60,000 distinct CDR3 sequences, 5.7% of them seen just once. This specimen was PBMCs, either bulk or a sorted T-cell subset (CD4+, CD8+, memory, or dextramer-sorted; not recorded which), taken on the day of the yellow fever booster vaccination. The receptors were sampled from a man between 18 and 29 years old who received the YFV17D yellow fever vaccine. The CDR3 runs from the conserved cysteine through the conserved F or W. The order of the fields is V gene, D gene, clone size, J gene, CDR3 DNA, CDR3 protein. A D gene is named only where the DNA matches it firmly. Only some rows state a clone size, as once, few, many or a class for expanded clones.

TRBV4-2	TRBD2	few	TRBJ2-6	TGTGCCAGCAGCCAAGCAGCGGGGGAACTCTCTGGGGCCAACGTCCTGACTTTC	CASSQAAGELSGANVLTF
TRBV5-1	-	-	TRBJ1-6	TGCGCCAGCAGAAAGACAGAAAATTCACCCCTCCACTTT	CASRKTENSPLHF
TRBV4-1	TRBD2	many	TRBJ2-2	TGCGCCAGCAGCCGACTAGCGGGGACAAACACCGGGGAGCTGTTTTTT	CASSRLAGTNTGELFF
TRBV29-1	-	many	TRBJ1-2	TGCAGCGTTGACACGGCAGGGCGGGACTATGGCTACACCTTC	CSVDTAGRDYGYTF
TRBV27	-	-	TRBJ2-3	TGTGCCAGCAGTTTGGGAATTAACACCTTCACAGATACGCAGTATTTT	CASSLGINTFTDTQYF
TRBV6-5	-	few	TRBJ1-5	TGTGCCAGCAGAACAGGGAGCCAGCCCCAGCATTTT	CASRTGSQPQHF
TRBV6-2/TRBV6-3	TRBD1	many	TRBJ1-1	TGTGCCAGCAGTCGTAGACAGGGCGCAACAGCTTTCTTT	CASSRRQGATAFF
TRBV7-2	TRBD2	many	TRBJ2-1	TGTGCCAGCAGCTTAGGGCTAGCGGGGTCGAATGAGCAGTTCTTC	CASSLGLAGSNEQFF
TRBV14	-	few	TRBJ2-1	TGTGCCAGCAGCCATCCTAGGGGGATTAGCTCCTACAATGAGCAGTTCTTC	CASSHPRGISSYNEQFF
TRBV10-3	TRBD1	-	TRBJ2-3	TGTGCCATCAAGGACAGGGGCACAGATACGCAGTATTTT	CAIKDRGTDTQYF